This T cell receptor (beta chain) emerged from a study of regulatory T cells in long-lasting Graves disease. Turning to the study itself: Patients newly diagnosed with Graves' had been on antithyroid drugs for under 3 months. Whole-study findings and limits: Repertoires from persistent disease leaned toward TRBV28, TRBJ1-2 and TRBJ2-5. Accuracy might have suffered from few samples.

This clonotype has just a few counts. The antigen is not known. Arm-PCR of CDR3 regions and iRepertoire HTBI primers were the basis on which TCR beta libraries were built. TCRdb called the multiplex PCR reads again in MiXCR, with one record for every CDR3 protein. The table has about 240,000 distinct CDR3 sequences, 20% to 25% seen once; the top ten hold around 14%. Time point defined: newly diagnosed GD, antithyroid drugs for less than 3 months. TCR sequences were obtained from RNA taken from PBMCs. By American Thyroid Association guidelines, Graves' disease was diagnosed in the cohort. The germline CDR1 and CDR2 sequences are SGHTA and FQGNSA. V dropped 4 bases and J dropped 1 base, with 13 bases sitting between them. The CDR3 extends over 15 amino acids.

This receptor was identified in a female donor with Graves disease. Sequencing used peripheral blood mononuclear cells (PBMCs), obtained at new diagnosis, from a patient treated with antithyroid drugs. The genes are TRBV7-2 and TRBJ1-1; unclear D gene. CDR3 bases: TGTGCCAGCAGCTCCGGTACGACGCGGAACACTGAAGCTTTCTTT. Its protein product is CASSSGTTRNTEAFF.